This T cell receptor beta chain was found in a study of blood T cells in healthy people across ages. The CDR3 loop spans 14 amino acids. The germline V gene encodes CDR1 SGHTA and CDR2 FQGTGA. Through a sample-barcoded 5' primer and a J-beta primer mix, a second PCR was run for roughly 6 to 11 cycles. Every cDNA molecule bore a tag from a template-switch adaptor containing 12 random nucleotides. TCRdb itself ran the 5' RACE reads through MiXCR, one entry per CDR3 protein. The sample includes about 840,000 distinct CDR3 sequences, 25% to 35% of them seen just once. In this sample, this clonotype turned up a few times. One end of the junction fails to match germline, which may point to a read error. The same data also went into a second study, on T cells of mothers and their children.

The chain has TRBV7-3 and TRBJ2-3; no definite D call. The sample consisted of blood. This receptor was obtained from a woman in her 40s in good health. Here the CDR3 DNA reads TGTGCCAGCAGCTTAGTTGGCCTCTCAGACACGCAGTATTTT. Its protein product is CASSLVGLSDTQYF.